This TCR beta chain was captured in a study of T cells in pancreatic ductal adenocarcinoma. Comments on this clone: The antigen remains unidentified.

Profiling relied on immunoSEQ multiplex PCR, and the TCRdb table lists in-frame clones only, not all of them. The profile shows 97,000 or so clones, about 95% of them singletons. No neoadjuvant therapy was given to the selected pancreatic ductal adenocarcinoma patients before their surgery. CDR3 size: 13 residues. CDR1 and CDR2 (germline): MNHEY, SMNVEV (reference sequence). The germline V and J ends were trimmed by 0 bases and 3 bases, with 6 bases remaining between them. Findings and limits, study-wide: No significant tumor-blood clonality difference; means were about 0.11 and 0.078. Results skew toward the minority of patients with early-stage disease. Blood had more productive templates and approximately 8-fold more unique clonotypes than tumor.

The chain is built from TRBV27 and TRBJ2-7; D is unclear. The clonotype originates from a human donor with pancreatic ductal adenocarcinoma. Sequenced input: PBMCs. The CDR3 region has the DNA TGTGCCAGCAGTTTATCCCCCCTCTACGAGCAGTACTTC. Its translation is CASSLSPLYEQYF.